The following is a T cell receptor (beta chain) sequence with its context. This clonotype was picked up many times. The clone's antigen remains unknown. No base quality information exists; no much larger clone differs at one position. TCRdb records Illumina HiSeq 1500 as the sequencer. The public reads were quality trimmed at Q25 with fastp and then assembled into clones with MiXCR by TCRdb, keeping productive beta chains. Every entry covers one CDR3 protein and lists the most common genes and DNA from its rows. For this sample there are about 180,000 distinct CDR3 sequences; 13% to 15% appear just once. The top ten hold 27% of the sample. The data originate from a study of T cell repertoires in cytomegalovirus infection (dated by TCRdb to the late 2010s). For the wider study: Donor HLA type was relevant to the analysis, because carriage of CMV infection together with the matching HLA type was indicated by public TCR beta signatures. Study-wide findings and limitations: Carriers of CMV infection plus the relevant HLA type were discriminated by the cumulative frequency of public TCR beta family members in the study cohort and in an independent roughly 340-donor cohort. The ex vivo response was dominated by HLA-C-restricted CMV-specific TCR beta clonotypes, which also provided the single most frequent clonotype in two of eight donors.

V is cut back by 0 bases and J by 0 bases, with 8 bases in the junction unmatched. In the germline V gene (reference sequence), CDR1 corresponds to DFQATT and CDR2 to SNEGSKA. From its cysteine to its phenylalanine, the CDR3 spans 16 amino acids. Of the read, only the CDR3 DNA is kept; its 48 bases are in frame from base 1. The receptor was isolated from a human donor in good health (CMV status not recorded). Some clones in this sample may be carry-over from other donors' samples. The specimen was PBMCs. The sequence links TRBV20-1 to TRBJ2-7, and 7 junctional nucleotides match TRBD2. For the CDR3, the sequence is CSARDQEGGSSYEQYF. The sequenced DNA: TGCAGTGCTAGAGATCAGGAAGGCGGGAGCTCCTACGAGCAGTACTTC.